Below are 3 T cell receptor beta chains sequenced from a single sample in a study of blood T cell repertoires in COVID-19 (TCRdb year 2020). Libraries were prepared through the immunoSEQ multiplex PCR assay. TCRdb obtained this table from immuneACCESS and retained in-frame rearrangements with V and J assigned. These tables miss some clones; where compared with another copy, unresolved V genes account for less than half of the shortfall, and the remainder is unexplained. The sample contains 150,000 to 200,000 clones, roughly 90% of them found a single time. The ten largest make up 15% to 20% of the sample. Sequencing was done on a sample of peripheral blood. All receptors come from a man aged 55 to 70 with active or convalescent COVID-19.

The CDR3 coding sequence is TGTGCCAGCAGCCGGACAGGGGGGGATAATCAGCCCCAGCATTTT. Amino acids: CASSRTGGDNQPQHF. The genes are TRBV5-5 and TRBJ1-5; 10 bases align to TRBD1. The CDR3 length is 15 residues. Trimming took 4 bases from V and 4 from J; bases not matched to a gene: 5. Looked up from germline, CDR1 is SGHKS and CDR2 is YYEKEE (reference sequence).

V is TRBV18 and J is TRBJ1-1; the match to TRBD1 covers 10 bases. The CDR3 has 15 amino acids. With 5 bases clipped from V and 1 base from J, the junction kept 4 bases outside the gene matches. Germline CDR1 reads KGHSH; CDR2 reads LQKENI. CDR3 nucleotides: TGTGCCAGCTCATCCCGGACAGGGGGGAACACTGAAGCTTTCTTT. Amino acids: CASSSRTGGNTEAFF.

The chain carries TRBV5-1 and TRBJ2-1; 7 bases map to TRBD2. Per the germline V gene, CDR1 is SGHRS and CDR2 is YFSETQ. The ends lost 0 bases at V and 7 bases at J; junction bases unmatched: 4. The length of the CDR3 is 14 residues. The CDR3 DNA is TGCGCCAGCAGCTTGGGCGGGAGTCGGAATGAGCAGTTCTTC. Its translation: CASSLGGSRNEQFF. Based on the CDR3 plus reference TRBV5-1 and TRBJ2-1, the full variable domain is KAGVTQTPRYLIKTRGQQVTLSCSPISGHRSVSWYQQTPGQGLQFLFEYFSETQRNKGNFPGRFSGRQFSNSRSEMNVSTLELGDSALYLCASSLGGSRNEQFFGPGTRLTVL.